The 27 T cell receptor beta chains below all came from one sample that was sequenced in a study of blood T cell repertoires in COVID-19. The table came from immunoSEQ multiplex PCR; TCRdb's copy has only in-frame clones and leaves some out. The sample consists of 54,000 or so clones, 80% to 90% of them appearing once. Sequencing input: peripheral blood. These receptors all stem from a man aged 50-59 years with active COVID-19.

As DNA, the CDR3 is TGTGCCAGCAGCCGGCTGGGAGGGGAAGGCTACACCTTC. It translates to CASSRLGGEGYTF. The chain joins TRBV3-1 (or the pseudogene TRBV3-2) to TRBJ1-2; TRBD1 might be the D (5 bases). Trimming removed 4 bases from V and 8 bases from J, with 14 bases in between. Germline values: CDR1 LGHDT, CDR2 YNNKEL (reference sequence). The CDR3 totals 13 residues.

The chain joins TRBV24-1 to TRBJ2-3; 7 bases fit TRBD2. The germline CDR1 and CDR2 sequences are KGHDR and SFDVKD. The CDR3 is 15 residues long. V lost 9 bases to trimming and J lost 5 bases; unmatched junction nucleotides: 13. The CDR3 nucleotides are TGTGCCACCTCGTTGGGGGGAGGGCCTAAAGATACGCAGTATTTT. This encodes CATSLGGGPKDTQYF.

The V call is TRBV3-1 (or the pseudogene TRBV3-2), the J call TRBJ2-7, with 11 bases lining up with TRBD2. The CDR3 has 15 amino acids. Trimming at V came to 3 bases and at J to 4 bases, leaving 5 bases not matched to a gene. Germline loops: CDR1 LGHDT, CDR2 YNNKEL (reference sequence). DNA of the CDR3: TGTGCCAGCAGCCAGGGGGGGACTAGCGGATACGAGCAGTACTTC. Its translation is CASSQGGTSGYEQYF.

There are a few counts of this clone. The chain employs TRBV28 and TRBJ2-7; 11 bases agree with TRBD2. CDR1 is MDHEN, CDR2 SYDVKM, per germline. The junction had 10 bases not matched to a gene; V was cut back by 5 bases and J by 4 bases. This CDR3 has 16 residues. The CDR3: CASSPPLAGGLYEQYF. CDR3 nucleotide sequence: TGTGCCAGCAGTCCCCCTTTAGCGGGGGGGCTATACGAGCAGTACTTC.

The chain joins TRBV24-1 to TRBJ1-2; D unresolved. CDR1 KGHDR and CDR2 SFDVKD come from the germline V gene. V dropped 3 bases and J dropped 4 bases, with 8 bases sitting between them. The length of the CDR3 is 13 residues. CDR3 residues: CATSDTTIYGYTF. The CDR3 nucleotides are TGTGCCACCAGTGATACTACCATCTATGGCTACACCTTC.

The genes are TRBV3-1 (or the pseudogene TRBV3-2) and TRBJ2-7, with D tentatively TRBD2 (5 bases). The CDR3 totals 14 residues. Germline CDR1 is LGHDT and CDR2 is YNNKEL (reference sequence). The V and J ends lost 1 base and 4 bases respectively, with 11 bases between them. DNA for the CDR3: TGTGCCAGCAGCCAAGGCGGAAGGGAGTACGAGCAGTACTTC. It is translated as CASSQGGREYEQYF.

This clone was observed a few times. The J gene is TRBJ2-3, the V gene TRBV30; 15 bases agree with TRBD2. The germline V gene has CDR1 GTSNPN and CDR2 SVGIG (reference sequence). With V trimmed by 1 base and J by 0 bases, 5 bases remained unmatched. The CDR3 length is 18 residues. CDR3 amino acids: CAWSGGLAGGPSTDTQYF. The CDR3 DNA reads TGTGCCTGGAGTGGGGGACTAGCGGGGGGCCCTAGCACAGATACGCAGTATTTT. Using reference TRBV30 and TRBJ2-3 for the parts outside the CDR3, the full variable domain is SQTIHQWPATLVQPVGSPLSLECTVEGTSNPNLYWYRQAAGRGLQLLFYSVGIGQISSEVPQNLSASRPQDRQFILSSKKLLLSDSGFYLCAWSGGLAGGPSTDTQYFGPGTRLTVL.

The CDR3 loop is CAHRGATWETQYF. The CDR3 DNA is TGTGCACACCGGGGAGCAACATGGGAGACCCAGTACTTC. The chain couples TRBV28 to TRBJ2-5; tentative D call: TRBD2 (5 bases). The CDR3 consists of 13 residues. CDR1 MDHEN and CDR2 SYDVKM come from the germline V gene.

The chain is built from TRBV30 and TRBJ2-1; TRBD2 matches 10 bases. After removal of 2 bases from V and 8 bases from J, the junction contained 6 bases not matched to a gene. CDR3 length: 14 residues. Germline CDR1 is GTSNPN and CDR2 is SVGIG (reference sequence). The CDR3 region has the DNA TGTGCCTGGAGTCCTAGCGGGAGTAGCCATGAGCAGTTCTTC. The encoded protein is CAWSPSGSSHEQFF.

The chain combines TRBV30 with TRBJ2-3; weak D call: TRBD2 (6 bases). Germline V gene sequence: CDR1 GTSNPN, CDR2 SVGIG (reference sequence). The CDR3 has 12 amino acids. The ends were cut back, 4 bases at V and 2 bases at J, with 7 bases in the middle. The CDR3 nucleotides read TGTGCCTGGACTAGCGTCACAGATACGCAGTATTTT. This codes for CAWTSVTDTQYF.

The chain's CDR3 is CASSLDSQGNTEAFF. The CDR3 DNA reads TGCGCCAGCAGCTTGGATAGTCAGGGGAACACTGAAGCTTTCTTT. The V gene is TRBV5-1, the J gene TRBJ1-1, with D perhaps matching TRBD1 (5 bases). CDR1 and CDR2 from the germline V gene are SGHRS and YFSETQ. The CDR3 loop spans 15 amino acids. Trimming pared 0 bases from V and 1 base from J, leaving 10 bases between.

The V and J genes are TRBV29-1 and TRBJ2-2, with 10 bases aligning to TRBD2. Germline values: CDR1 SQVTM, CDR2 ANQGSEA. Trimming cost V 6 bases and J 0 bases; bases outside gene matches: 4. This CDR3 has 15 amino acids. As DNA, the CDR3 is TGCAGCGTCCGGACTAGCGGATCGAACACCGGGGAGCTGTTTTTT. This codes for CSVRTSGSNTGELFF.

This chain connects TRBV7-9 to TRBJ2-1, with 10 bases identical to TRBD2. The V segment lost 5 bases and the J segment 1 base; nucleotides outside the gene matches: 5. This CDR3 spans 16 amino acids. CDR1 and CDR2 from the germline V gene are SEHNR and FQNEAQ (reference sequence). The CDR3 DNA reads TGTGCCAGCAGCCCCCCACTAGCGGGGTCCTACAATGAGCAGTTCTTC. This gives the protein CASSPPLAGSYNEQFF.

The chain is built from TRBV25-1 and TRBJ2-2; no definite D call. This CDR3 spans 12 amino acids. CDR1 is MGHDK and CDR2 is SYGVNS in the germline V gene. V shed 10 bases and J shed 3 bases, with 9 bases lying between them. The CDR3 sequence: CATSQDTGELFF. CDR3 nucleotides: TGTGCCACCTCCCAGGACACCGGGGAGCTGTTTTTT.

The gene calls are TRBV5-6 and TRBJ2-7; 11 nucleotides line up with TRBD2. This CDR3 has 17 residues. V was clipped by 3 bases and J by 4 bases; unmatched bases: 12. Looked up from germline, CDR1 is SGHDT and CDR2 is YYEEEE. The CDR3: CASSSPGLAGGTYEQYF. The CDR3 nucleotides are TGTGCCAGCAGCTCACCGGGGCTAGCGGGAGGTACGTACGAGCAGTACTTC.

The chain uses TRBV4-3 and TRBJ1-1; unclear D gene. This CDR3 has 14 amino acids. The V gene lost 0 bases and the J gene lost 6 bases, with 11 bases spanning the gap. CDR1 and CDR2 (germline): LGHNA, YSLEER. The CDR3 nucleotides are TGCGCCAGCAGCCAAGATTCCTCCGCGTCTGAAGCTTTCTTT. Its translation: CASSQDSSASEAFF.

The chain is built from TRBV9 and TRBJ2-3; 9 nucleotides align to TRBD1. J lost 0 bases, V lost 3 bases, and 14 bases had no gene match. Germline V lookup: CDR1 SGDLS, CDR2 YYNGEE. The CDR3 is 19 residues long. The CDR3 coding sequence is TGTGCCAGCAGCGGCACAGGGGGCGGAACCCGCCTAAGCACAGATACGCAGTATTTT. It yields the protein CASSGTGGGTRLSTDTQYF. Together with reference TRBV9 and TRBJ2-3, the CDR3 gives the full variable domain: DSGVTQTPKHLITATGQRVTLRCSPRSGDLSVYWYQQSLDQGLQFLIQYYNGEERAKGNILERFSAQQFPDLHSELNLSSLELGDSALYFCASSGTGGGTRLSTDTQYFGPGTRLTVL.

In this sample, this clone turned up a few times. This chain links TRBV19 with TRBJ1-6, with TRBD1 as a possible D gene (5 bases). The germline V and J ends were trimmed by 9 bases and 4 bases, with 10 bases remaining between them. Per germline, CDR1 LNHDA and CDR2 SQIVND (reference sequence). CDR3 length equals 13 residues. The CDR3 sequence is CASGGAYNSPLHF. CDR3 coding DNA: TGTGCCAGCGGAGGGGCGTATAATTCACCCCTCCACTTT.

This chain connects TRBV30 to TRBJ2-5, with TRBD1 matching over 7 bases. The J segment lost 4 bases and the V segment lost 3 bases, leaving 14 bases of the junction unmatched. The length of the CDR3 is 16 residues. CDR1 and CDR2 from the germline V gene are GTSNPN and SVGIG (reference sequence). CDR3 region: CAWRAAGGIWRETQYF. In DNA form, the CDR3 reads TGTGCCTGGAGAGCCGCAGGGGGTATCTGGAGAGAGACCCAGTACTTC. The full variable domain, its missing parts supplied by reference TRBV30 and TRBJ2-5, is SQTIHQWPATLVQPVGSPLSLECTVEGTSNPNLYWYRQAAGRGLQLLFYSVGIGQISSEVPQNLSASRPQDRQFILSSKKLLLSDSGFYLCAWRAAGGIWRETQYFGPGTRLLVL.

The genes are TRBV6-5 and TRBJ2-7; 7 bases match TRBD2. The ends lost 7 bases at V and 2 bases at J; junction bases unmatched: 8. Per germline, CDR1 MNHEY and CDR2 SVGAGI. CDR3 length: 14 amino acids. In DNA form, the CDR3 reads TGTGCCAGCACCCGGGAGGAGGGGACCTACGAGCAGTACTTC. Its translation: CASTREEGTYEQYF.

The chain uses TRBV28 and TRBJ2-1, with D tentatively TRBD2 (6 bases). The CDR3 contains 14 residues. The V gene lost 3 bases and the J gene lost 10 bases, with 16 bases spanning the gap. CDR1 is MDHEN and CDR2 is SYDVKM in the germline V gene. CDR3 bases: TGTGCCAGCAGTTTCGGGACTCCTGGGGGGGAGCAGTTCTTC. Translating it yields CASSFGTPGGEQFF.

The chain is built from TRBV30 and TRBJ2-7; TRBD1 matches 10 bases. Germline V gene data show CDR1 as GTSNPN and CDR2 as SVGIG (reference sequence). The J segment lost 5 bases and the V segment lost 2 bases, leaving 18 bases of the junction unmatched. This CDR3 has 18 amino acids. The CDR3 sequence: CAWSKGRIRTGGKNEQYF. The CDR3 region has the DNA TGTGCCTGGAGTAAGGGGAGAATTCGGACAGGGGGAAAAAACGAGCAGTACTTC.

This clone was counted a single time. The V and J genes are TRBV28 and TRBJ2-5; 11 nucleotides match TRBD2. The CDR3 has 14 amino acids. Germline V lookup: CDR1 MDHEN, CDR2 SYDVKM. Trimming took 7 bases from V and 1 from J; bases not matched to a gene: 2. The DNA for the CDR3 is TGTGCCAGCATCGGACTAGCGGGCCAAGAGACCCAGTACTTC. Translated: CASIGLAGQETQYF.

The rearrangement links TRBV2 to TRBJ1-1; 8 nucleotides line up with TRBD1. Trimming at V came to 4 bases and at J to 11 bases, leaving 9 bases not matched to a gene. The CDR3 contains 13 residues. Germline lookup yields CDR1 SNHLY and CDR2 FYNNEI. CDR3 coding DNA: TGTGCCAGCAGTGTCGAACAGGGGGGAGACGCTTTCTTT. Translated, it gives CASSVEQGGDAFF. The entire variable domain, with the rest obtained from reference TRBV2 and TRBJ1-1, is as follows: EPEVTQTPSHQVTQMGQEVILRCVPISNHLYFYWYRQILGQKVEFLVSFYNNEISEKSEIFDDQFSVERPDGSNFTLKIRSTKLEDSAMYFCASSVEQGGDAFFGQGTRLTVV.

The V gene is TRBV7-9, the J gene TRBJ1-5, with TRBD1 matching over 9 bases. CDR3 size: 16 residues. Germline V gene sequence: CDR1 SEHNR, CDR2 FQNEAQ (reference sequence). Losses at the gene ends were 5 bases for V and 1 base for J; bases not matched to a gene: 6. CDR3 bases: TGTGCCAGCAGCCAGGACAGGGGTAAAAGCAATCAGCCCCAGCATTTT. It encodes CASSQDRGKSNQPQHF.

This chain uses TRBV10-1 with TRBJ2-7, with TRBD1 matching 7 bases. Germline CDR1 reads WNHNN; CDR2 reads SYGVQD (reference sequence). The trim removed 3 bases at V and 0 bases at J, leaving 5 bases unmatched. This CDR3 comprises 15 residues. The CDR3 DNA follows: TGCGCCAGCAGTGACTACCCAGGGGGCTCCTACGAGCAGTACTTC. This translates into CASSDYPGGSYEQYF.

The chain joins TRBV9 to TRBJ2-6; TRBD2 matches at 14 bases. Trimming removed 3 bases from V and 1 base from J; junction bases left unmatched: 9. Germline V lookup: CDR1 SGDLS, CDR2 YYNGEE. The CDR3 contains 20 residues. CDR3 DNA: TGTGCCAGCAGCGCGAGGACTAGCGGGGGGTTGTCGTCTGGGGCCAACGTCCTGACTTTC. This translates into CASSARTSGGLSSGANVLTF.